Sequencing of this TCR beta chain was carried out in a study of graft-versus-host responses after intestinal transplantation. The data were produced by immunoSEQ multiplex PCR, yet TCRdb's version contains in-frame clones alone and is incomplete. This table holds roughly 7,800 clones, 31% found once. The CDR3 covers 16 residues. Deletions cut 4 bases from V and 0 bases from J, with 15 bases between. Germline-derived CDR1 and CDR2 are SGHRS and YFSETQ. The sequence came from a human patient who received an intestinal transplant. Sequences were derived from alloreactive CD4+ T cells from a mixed lymphocyte reaction culture, sampled before intestinal transplant. The subset denotes: CFSE-low proliferating T cells sorted from roughly six-day pre-transplant mixed lymphocyte reaction (GvH or HvG direction). The chain recombines TRBV5-1 with TRBJ2-3; D possibly corresponds to TRBD2 (6 bases). Written as DNA, the CDR3 is TGCGCCAGCAGCACCGGGACTGACACTAGCACAGATACGCAGTATTTT. Protein sequence: CASSTGTDTSTDTQYF.